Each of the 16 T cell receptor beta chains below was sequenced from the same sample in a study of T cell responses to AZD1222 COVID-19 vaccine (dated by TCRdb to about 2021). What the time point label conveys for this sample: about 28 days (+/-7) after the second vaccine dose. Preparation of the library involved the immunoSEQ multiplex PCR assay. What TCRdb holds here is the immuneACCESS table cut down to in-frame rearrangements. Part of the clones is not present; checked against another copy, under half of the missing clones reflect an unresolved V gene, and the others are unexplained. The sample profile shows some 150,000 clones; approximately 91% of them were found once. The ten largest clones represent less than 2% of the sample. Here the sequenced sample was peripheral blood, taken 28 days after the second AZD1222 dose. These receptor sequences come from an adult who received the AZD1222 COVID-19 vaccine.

CDR3 DNA: TGCGCCAGCAGCCAAGACTGGCGTATGTCCTACGAGCAGTACTTC. As protein: CASSQDWRMSYEQYF. This chain joins TRBV4-1 and TRBJ2-7; D unresolved. Germline V gene sequence: CDR1 MGHRA, CDR2 YSYEKL. CDR3 length: 15 amino acids. The ends were cut back, 0 bases at V and 1 base at J, with 10 bases in the middle.

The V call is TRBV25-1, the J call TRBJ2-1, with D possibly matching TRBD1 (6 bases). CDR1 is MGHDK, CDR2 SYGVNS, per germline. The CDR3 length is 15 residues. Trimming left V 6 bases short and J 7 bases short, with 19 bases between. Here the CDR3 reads CASSFGQSGGNEQFF. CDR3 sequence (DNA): TGTGCCAGCAGCTTTGGACAGTCCGGCGGAAATGAGCAGTTCTTC.

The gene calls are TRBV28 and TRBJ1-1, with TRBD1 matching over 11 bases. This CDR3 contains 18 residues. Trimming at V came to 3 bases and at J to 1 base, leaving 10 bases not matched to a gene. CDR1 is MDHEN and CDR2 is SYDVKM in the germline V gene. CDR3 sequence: CASSLYWGQGDSNTEAFF. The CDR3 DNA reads TGTGCCAGCAGTTTGTACTGGGGACAGGGGGATTCGAACACTGAAGCTTTCTTT.

The CDR3 is CASSQDVLAGGFNEQFF. CDR3 nucleotides: TGTGCCAGCAGCCAAGATGTACTAGCGGGAGGGTTCAATGAGCAGTTCTTC. The rearrangement joins TRBV3-1 (or the pseudogene TRBV3-2) to TRBJ2-1; 13 bases map to TRBD2. Germline V lookup: CDR1 LGHDT, CDR2 YNNKEL (reference sequence). CDR3 length equals 17 residues. After removal of 0 bases from V and 6 bases from J, the junction contained 5 bases not matched to a gene.

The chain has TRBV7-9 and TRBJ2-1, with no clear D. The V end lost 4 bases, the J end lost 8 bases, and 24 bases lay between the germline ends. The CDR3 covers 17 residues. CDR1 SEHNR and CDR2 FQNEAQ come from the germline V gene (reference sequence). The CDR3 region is CASSSPRPSTGRDEQFF. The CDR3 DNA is TGTGCCAGCAGCTCCCCTCGTCCGTCAACTGGAAGAGATGAGCAGTTCTTC. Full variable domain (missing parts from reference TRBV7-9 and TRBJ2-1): DTGVSQNPRHKITKRGQNVTFRCDPISEHNRLYWYRQTLGQGPEFLTYFQNEAQLEKSRLLSDRFSAERPKGSFSTLEIQRTEQGDSAMYLCASSSPRPSTGRDEQFFGPGTRLTVL.

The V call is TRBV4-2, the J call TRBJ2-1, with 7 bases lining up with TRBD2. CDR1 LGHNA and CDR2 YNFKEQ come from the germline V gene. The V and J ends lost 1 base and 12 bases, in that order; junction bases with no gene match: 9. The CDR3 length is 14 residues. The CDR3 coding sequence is TGTGCCAGCAGCCAAGCTGGCGGGACTACTGGGCAGTTCTTC. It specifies CASSQAGGTTGQFF.

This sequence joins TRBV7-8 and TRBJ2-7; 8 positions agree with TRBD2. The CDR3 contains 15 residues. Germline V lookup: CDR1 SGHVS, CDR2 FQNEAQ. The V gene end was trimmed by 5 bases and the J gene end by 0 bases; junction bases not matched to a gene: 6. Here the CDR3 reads CASSRAGASSYEQYF. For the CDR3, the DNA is TGTGCCAGCAGCCGAGCGGGGGCCAGCTCCTACGAGCAGTACTTC.

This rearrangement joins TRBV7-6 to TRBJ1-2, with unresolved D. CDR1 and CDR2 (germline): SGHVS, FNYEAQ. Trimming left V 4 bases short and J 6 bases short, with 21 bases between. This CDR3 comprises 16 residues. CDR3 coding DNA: TGTGCCAGCAGCTCGCCCTGGGGAGTTGTTTCTGATGGCTACACCTTC. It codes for CASSSPWGVVSDGYTF.

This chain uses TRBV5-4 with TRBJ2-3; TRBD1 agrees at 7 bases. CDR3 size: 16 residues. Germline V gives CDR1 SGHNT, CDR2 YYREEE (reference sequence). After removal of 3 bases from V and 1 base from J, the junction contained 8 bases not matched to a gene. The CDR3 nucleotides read TGTGCCAGCAGCTCCAAACAGGGGAAAGGCACAGATACGCAGTATTTT. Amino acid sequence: CASSSKQGKGTDTQYF.

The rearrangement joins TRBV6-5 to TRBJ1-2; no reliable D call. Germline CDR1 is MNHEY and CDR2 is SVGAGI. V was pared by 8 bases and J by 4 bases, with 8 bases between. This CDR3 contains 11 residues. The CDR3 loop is CASGPSYGYTF. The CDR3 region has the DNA TGTGCCAGCGGTCCTTCCTATGGCTACACCTTC.

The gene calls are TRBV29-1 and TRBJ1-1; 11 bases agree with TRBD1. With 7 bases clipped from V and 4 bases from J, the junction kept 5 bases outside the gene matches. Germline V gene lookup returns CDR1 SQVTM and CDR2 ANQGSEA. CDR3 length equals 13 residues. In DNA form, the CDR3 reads TGCAGCGCCGGACAGGGGGCCGGCACTGAAGCTTTCTTT. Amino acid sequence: CSAGQGAGTEAFF.

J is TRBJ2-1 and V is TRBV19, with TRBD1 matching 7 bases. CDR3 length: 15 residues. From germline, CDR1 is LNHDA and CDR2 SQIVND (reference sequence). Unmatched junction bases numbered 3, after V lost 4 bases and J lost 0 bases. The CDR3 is CASSKGASSYNEQFF. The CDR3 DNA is TGTGCCAGTAGTAAGGGGGCAAGCTCCTACAATGAGCAGTTCTTC.

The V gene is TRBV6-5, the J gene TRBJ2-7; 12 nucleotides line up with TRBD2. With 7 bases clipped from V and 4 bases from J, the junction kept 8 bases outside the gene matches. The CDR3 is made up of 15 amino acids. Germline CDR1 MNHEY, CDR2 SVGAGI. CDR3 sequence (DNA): TGTGCCAGCAAAGACCTAGCGGGGGGGCCTTACGAGCAGTACTTC. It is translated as CASKDLAGGPYEQYF.

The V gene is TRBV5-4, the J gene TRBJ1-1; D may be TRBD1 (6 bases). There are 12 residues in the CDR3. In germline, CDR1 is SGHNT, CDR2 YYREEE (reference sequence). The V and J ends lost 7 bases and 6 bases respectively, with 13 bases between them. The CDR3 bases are TGTGCCAGCGAGGGAGAGGGGGCTGAAGCTTTCTTT. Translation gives CASEGEGAEAFF.

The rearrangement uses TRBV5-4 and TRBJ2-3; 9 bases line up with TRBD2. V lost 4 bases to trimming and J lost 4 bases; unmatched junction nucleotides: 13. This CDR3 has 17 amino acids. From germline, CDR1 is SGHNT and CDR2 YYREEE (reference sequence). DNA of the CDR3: TGTGCCAGCAGCCCTAGGGGGTTGGCGGGAGGGCCAGATACGCAGTATTTT. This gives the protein CASSPRGLAGGPDTQYF.

Here the CDR3 reads CASSPGLADTQYF. The CDR3 DNA reads TGTGCCAGCAGTCCTGGGTTGGCAGATACGCAGTATTTT. J is TRBJ2-3 and V is TRBV27; D gene uncertain. CDR1 is MNHEY and CDR2 is SMNVEV in the germline V gene (reference sequence). The CDR3 is 13 amino acids. V was cut by 5 bases and J by 4 bases, with 10 bases left in between.